The 27 T cell receptor beta chains listed next were all sequenced from one sample in a study of OX40 agonist ivuxolimab in advanced cancers. Libraries were prepared by immunoSEQ multiplex PCR; TCRdb keeps only in-frame clonotypes and omits some of them. The repertoire includes tens of thousands of clones, about nine tenths of them detected once, and 0.2% to 0.3% sits in the top ten. The sample was CD4+ or CD8+ T cells sorted from blood, taken in a trial of the OX40 agonist ivuxolimab. All receptors derive from an adult with an advanced solid tumor such as melanoma, head and neck, liver or kidney cancer.

The V and J genes are TRBV19 and TRBJ2-7; 8 bases match TRBD1. The germline gives CDR1 LNHDA, CDR2 SQIVND (reference sequence). With 6 bases clipped from V and 6 bases from J, the junction kept 10 bases outside the gene matches. This CDR3 comprises 14 residues. The CDR3 is CASSRPGQALEQYF. CDR3 nucleotide sequence: TGTGCCAGTAGCAGACCGGGACAGGCTCTCGAGCAGTACTTC. The variable domain in full, completed from reference TRBV19 and TRBJ2-7, reads DGGITQSPKYLFRKEGQNVTLSCEQNLNHDAMYWYRQDPGQGLRLIYYSQIVNDFQKGDIAEGYSVSREKKESFPLTVTSAQKNPTAFYLCASSRPGQALEQYFGPGTRLTVT.

Only one count was recorded for this clone. J is TRBJ2-5 and V is TRBV28; the match to TRBD1 covers 9 bases. The DNA end is more similar to TRBJ2-7, so the J call may be wrong. Germline CDR1 MDHEN, CDR2 SYDVKM. The CDR3 contains 14 residues. CDR3 bases: TGTGCCAGCGGGAAGGGACAGGGATCGGACGAGCAGTACTTC. It yields the protein CASGKGQGSDEQYF.

This sequence joins TRBV6-5 and TRBJ1-1, with TRBD1 as a possible D gene (5 bases). CDR1 and CDR2 (germline): MNHEY, SVGAGI. CDR3 size: 14 residues. V was trimmed by 7 bases and J by 2 bases, leaving 14 bases between them. CDR3 in DNA: TGTGCCAGCACCGTGGAATGGGGCAACACTGAAGCTTTCTTT. The encoded protein is CASTVEWGNTEAFF.

This chain connects TRBV11-1 to TRBJ1-1; D might be TRBD1 (5 bases). V lost 5 bases to trimming and J lost 4 bases, with 11 bases between them. The germline gives CDR1 SGHAT, CDR2 FQDESV (reference sequence). The CDR3 sequence is 13 residues long. The CDR3: CASSTRTLTEAFF. As DNA, the CDR3 is TGTGCCAGCAGCACCCGGACACTCACTGAAGCTTTCTTT.

CDR3 sequence reads: CASRGLDSYEQYF. The CDR3 DNA follows: TGTGCCAGCAGGGGACTGGACAGCTACGAGCAGTACTTC. The chain carries TRBV27 and TRBJ2-7, with D perhaps given as TRBD1 or TRBD2 (6 bases each). The CDR3 covers 13 residues. Per the germline V gene, CDR1 is MNHEY and CDR2 is SMNVEV (reference sequence). Trimming removed 6 bases from V and 3 bases from J, with 12 bases in between.

This clone has just one count. The chain links TRBV28 to TRBJ2-7; 9 nucleotides line up with TRBD1. Germline-derived CDR1 and CDR2 are MDHEN and SYDVKM. The V and J ends lost 6 bases and 6 bases, in that order; junction bases with no gene match: 9. CDR3 length: 14 amino acids. Written as DNA, the CDR3 is TGTGCCAGCAGAGCCGGGACAGGGTTCACCGAGCAGTACTTC. It translates to CASRAGTGFTEQYF.

V usage is TRBV23-1 and J usage is TRBJ2-1, with D hard to call. TRBV23-1 is an ORF for which the function is uncertain. The V and J ends lost 0 bases and 0 bases respectively, with 6 bases between them. CDR3 length: 15 amino acids. As DNA, the CDR3 is TGCGCCAGCAGTCAATCCGCAAGCTCCTACAATGAGCAGTTCTTC. It translates to CASSQSASSYNEQFF.

This clone came up once. V is TRBV18 and J is TRBJ2-1; the match to TRBD2 covers 11 bases. This CDR3 has 17 amino acids. In germline, CDR1 is KGHSH, CDR2 LQKENI. With 0 bases clipped from V and 7 bases from J, the junction kept 8 bases outside the gene matches. CDR3 amino acids: CASSPPLLAGVTNEQFF. CDR3 nucleotide sequence: TGTGCCAGCTCACCACCGTTACTAGCGGGAGTCACGAATGAGCAGTTCTTC.

The sample holds a few counts of this clone. V and J are TRBV2 and TRBJ1-2; D possibly corresponds to TRBD1 (6 bases). The V end was cut by 8 bases, the J end by 0 bases, with 10 bases between. CDR1 is SNHLY, CDR2 FYNNEI, per germline. CDR3 length equals 13 residues. For the CDR3, the DNA is TGTGCCAGCGACGGGACAACTAACTATGGCTACACCTTC. Translating gives CASDGTTNYGYTF.

This chain joins TRBV4-1 and TRBJ1-6; tentative D call: TRBD1 (5 bases). Per the germline V gene, CDR1 is MGHRA and CDR2 is YSYEKL. The CDR3 is 14 amino acids. V was pared by 0 bases and J by 8 bases, with 8 bases between. The CDR3 region is CASSQEGGYSPLHF. DNA of the CDR3: TGCGCCAGCAGCCAAGAGGGGGGTTATTCACCCCTCCACTTT.

The chain carries TRBV6-5 and TRBJ1-1; TRBD1 might be the D (5 bases). V lost 0 bases to trimming and J lost 2 bases, with 10 bases between them. This CDR3 is 15 amino acids long. Germline CDR1 is MNHEY and CDR2 is SVGAGI. CDR3 sequence reads: CASSYSRQFNTEAFF. Written as DNA, the CDR3 is TGTGCCAGCAGTTACTCGAGACAGTTCAACACTGAAGCTTTCTTT.

This chain uses TRBV7-2 with TRBJ1-5, with unresolved D. The CDR3 consists of 12 residues. Germline V gene sequence: CDR1 SGHTA, CDR2 FQGNSA. V was cut by 2 bases and J by 4 bases, with 3 bases left in between. The CDR3 reads CASSLMNQPQHF. In DNA form, the CDR3 reads TGTGCCAGCAGCTTAATGAATCAGCCCCAGCATTTT.

V and J are TRBV28 and TRBJ1-2; no definite D call. V lost 2 bases and J lost 0, with 7 bases in between. This CDR3 region has 14 residues. CDR1 is MDHEN, CDR2 SYDVKM, per germline. The CDR3 DNA reads as TGTGCCAGCAGTTTAGCAGGACCTAACTATGGCTACACCTTC. This gives the protein CASSLAGPNYGYTF.

The chain has TRBV11-2 and TRBJ2-1, with D hard to call. V dropped 4 bases and J dropped 8 bases, with 6 bases sitting between them. Germline V gives CDR1 SGHAT, CDR2 FQNNGV. The CDR3 spans 11 residues. This CDR3 is CASSSSYEQFF. CDR3 DNA sequence: TGTGCCAGCAGCTCTTCCTATGAGCAGTTCTTC.

Only one count was recorded for this clone. V gene TRBV19 combines with J gene TRBJ1-3; D is unclear. V lost 5 bases, J lost 0 bases, and 8 bases lay in between. This CDR3 has 14 amino acids. CDR1 is LNHDA, CDR2 SQIVND, per germline (reference sequence). Written as DNA, the CDR3 is TGTGCCAGTAGTTTTACGAGCTCTGGAAACACCATATATTTT. It specifies CASSFTSSGNTIYF.

The chain is built from TRBV15 and TRBJ1-2, with 9 bases that match TRBD1. The CDR3 has 15 amino acids. Trimming removed 4 bases from V and 4 bases from J; junction bases left unmatched: 7. Per germline, CDR1 LNHNV and CDR2 YYDKDF (reference sequence). The CDR3 region is CATSTRTGESYGYTF. The CDR3 DNA reads TGTGCCACCAGCACAAGGACAGGGGAATCCTATGGCTACACCTTC.

The V and J genes are TRBV10-3 and TRBJ2-2, with D possibly being TRBD1 (6 bases). This CDR3 comprises 14 residues. V was pared by 6 bases and J by 9 bases, with 17 bases between. Germline assignment: CDR1 ENHRY and CDR2 SYGVKD. The CDR3 is CAIRGTLSPWELFF. CDR3 DNA sequence: TGTGCCATCAGGGGGACACTATCGCCTTGGGAGCTGTTTTTT.

The chain links TRBV6-5 to TRBJ1-1, with D hard to call. Germline lookup yields CDR1 MNHEY and CDR2 SVGAGI. The CDR3 loop spans 14 amino acids. The V and J ends lost 7 bases and 3 bases respectively, with 15 bases between them. The CDR3 region is CASTPGGRDTEAFF. The CDR3 nucleotides are TGTGCCAGCACCCCCGGTGGGAGGGACACTGAAGCTTTCTTT.

The chain has TRBV6-6 and TRBJ1-4, with D perhaps matching TRBD1 (6 bases). Germline V gene lookup returns CDR1 MNHNY and CDR2 SVGAGI (reference sequence). This CDR3 region has 12 residues. The V and J ends lost 5 bases and 8 bases respectively, with 9 bases between them. CDR3 coding DNA: TGTGCCAGCAGTATAGGGGGGGAAAAACTGTTTTTT. The encoded protein is CASSIGGEKLFF.

V usage is TRBV5-4 and J usage is TRBJ2-2; a possible D gene is TRBD1 (6 bases). The CDR3 loop spans 15 amino acids. Per germline, CDR1 SGHNT and CDR2 YYREEE (reference sequence). V lost 0 bases to trimming and J lost 1 base, with 7 bases between them. CDR3 coding DNA: TGTGCCAGCAGCTTGGCACAGGGGAACACCGGGGAGCTGTTTTTT. Protein product: CASSLAQGNTGELFF.

The chain employs TRBV7-2 and TRBJ2-7; the D gene is possibly TRBD2 (6 bases). Between the trimmed V and J ends, which lost 5 bases and 1 base, there was a span of 12 bases. Germline V gene sequence: CDR1 SGHTA, CDR2 FQGNSA. The CDR3 length is 14 residues. Here the CDR3 reads CASSPSAGSYEQYF. In DNA form, the CDR3 reads TGTGCCAGCAGCCCTAGCGCGGGATCCTACGAGCAGTACTTC.

The genes are TRBV7-3 and TRBJ2-3; D is possibly TRBD2 (5 bases). CDR1 is SGHTA and CDR2 is FQGTGA in the germline V gene. Between the trimmed V and J ends, which lost 1 base and 6 bases, there was a span of 11 bases. The CDR3 runs to 14 residues. The CDR3 bases are TGTGCCAGCAGCTTAAATGGGGAGTTGGATACGCAGTATTTT. Its translation: CASSLNGELDTQYF.

The V gene is TRBV6-1, the J gene TRBJ1-3; weak D call: TRBD1 (6 bases). Germline V gene data show CDR1 as MNHNS and CDR2 as SASEGT. Trimming left V 10 bases short and J 0 bases short, with 13 bases between. The CDR3 is 14 residues long. CDR3 region: CATEIGGSGNTIYF. DNA of the CDR3: TGTGCCACAGAAATAGGGGGCTCTGGAAACACCATATATTTT.

The chain combines TRBV4-3 with TRBJ2-3; 7 bases are shared with TRBD1. The CDR3 covers 14 residues. The J segment lost 4 bases and the V segment lost 8 bases, leaving 9 bases of the junction unmatched. In germline, CDR1 is LGHNA, CDR2 YSLEER. CDR3 DNA: TGCGCCAGCGGCTGGGGGCAGGGGGCAGATACGCAGTATTTT. It encodes CASGWGQGADTQYF.

The CDR3 DNA sequence: TGCGCCAGCAGTGAGAGGTTAGGACCCACTGAAGCTTTCTTT. Translated, it gives CASSERLGPTEAFF. This chain connects TRBV10-1 to TRBJ1-1; D is uncertain. The CDR3 spans 14 residues. Deletions cut 2 bases from V and 4 bases from J, with 11 bases between. Per germline, CDR1 WNHNN and CDR2 SYGVQD (reference sequence).

The chain carries TRBV9 and TRBJ1-6; 9 nucleotides match TRBD1. The CDR3 length is 19 residues. J was trimmed by 7 bases and V by 3 bases; bases with no gene match: 17. Germline CDR1 SGDLS, CDR2 YYNGEE. The CDR3 nucleotides read TGTGCCAGCAGCGCCGATTCCGGGACAGGGCACTTTAGGAATTCACCCCTCCACTTT. This gives the protein CASSADSGTGHFRNSPLHF.

The CDR3 loop reads CASSLVSPELYQETQYF. Here the CDR3 DNA reads TGTGCCAGCAGCTTAGTTTCTCCAGAATTGTACCAAGAGACCCAGTACTTC. The rearrangement uses TRBV7-9 and TRBJ2-5; D remains ambiguous. V was shortened by 1 base and J by 0 bases, with 15 bases between the two germline ends. Looked up from germline, CDR1 is SEHNR and CDR2 is FQNEAQ (reference sequence). The CDR3 runs to 17 residues.